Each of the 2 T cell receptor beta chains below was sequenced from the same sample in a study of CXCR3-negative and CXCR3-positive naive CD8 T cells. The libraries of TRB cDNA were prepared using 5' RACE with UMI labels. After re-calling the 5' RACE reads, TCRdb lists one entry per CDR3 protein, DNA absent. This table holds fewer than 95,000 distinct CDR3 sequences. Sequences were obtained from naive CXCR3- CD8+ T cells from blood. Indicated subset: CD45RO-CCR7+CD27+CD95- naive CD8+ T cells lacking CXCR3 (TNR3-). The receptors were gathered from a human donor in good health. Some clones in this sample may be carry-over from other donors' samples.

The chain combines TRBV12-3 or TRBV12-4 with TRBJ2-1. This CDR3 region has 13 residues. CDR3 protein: CASSLAGSDEQFF.

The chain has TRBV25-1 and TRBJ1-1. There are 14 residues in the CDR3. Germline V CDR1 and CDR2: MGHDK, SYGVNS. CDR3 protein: CASSEGDGNTEAFF.